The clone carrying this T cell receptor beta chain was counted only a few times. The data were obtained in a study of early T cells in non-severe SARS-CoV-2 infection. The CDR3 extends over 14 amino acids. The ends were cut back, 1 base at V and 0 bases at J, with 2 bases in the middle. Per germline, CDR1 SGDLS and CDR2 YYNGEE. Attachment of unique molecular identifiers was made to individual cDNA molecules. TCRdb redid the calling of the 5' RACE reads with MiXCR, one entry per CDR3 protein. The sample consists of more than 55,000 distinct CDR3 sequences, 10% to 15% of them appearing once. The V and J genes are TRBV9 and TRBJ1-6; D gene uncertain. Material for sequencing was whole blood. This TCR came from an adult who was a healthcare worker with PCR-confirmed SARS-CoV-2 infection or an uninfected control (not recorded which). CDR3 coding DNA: TGTGCCAGCAGCGTACGCTCCTATAATTCACCCCTCCACTTT. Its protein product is CASSVRSYNSPLHF.